Following are 12 T cell receptor beta chains from one sample sequenced in a study of CD8 T cells in ankylosing spondylitis. Points from the study as a whole: Typical of ankylosing spondylitis blood, it appeared, was a TCR beta motif of roughly eight highly homologous variants.

TCRdb redid the calling of the 5' RACE reads with MiXCR, one entry per CDR3 protein. The sample lists around 540,000 distinct CDR3 sequences, roughly 13% occurring once. These receptors have no identified antigens. Sequenced sample: blood, either unsorted or a sorted T cell fraction (not recorded which). The receptors were sampled from a male donor with ankylosing spondylitis.

This clonotype was seen a handful of times. This sequence joins TRBV20-1 and TRBJ2-1, with D maybe TRBD1 (6 bases). Trimming took off 1 base at V and 10 bases at J, with 8 bases between the two ends. The CDR3 loop spans 11 amino acids. Germline loops: CDR1 DFQATT, CDR2 SNEGSKA (reference sequence). CDR3 region: CSARGGREQFF. CDR3 sequence (DNA): TGCAGTGCTAGAGGGGGGCGGGAGCAGTTCTTC.

J is TRBJ2-3 and V is TRBV5-1; D uncertain. The CDR3 has 12 residues. Per germline, CDR1 SGHRS and CDR2 YFSETQ. V lost 5 bases and J 6 bases, leaving 10 bases between the germline ends. CDR3 sequence (DNA): TGCGCCAGCAGGACGGTGCAGGATACGCAGTATTTT. This gives the protein CASRTVQDTQYF.

The rearrangement joins TRBV7-9 to TRBJ2-5; 8 bases fit TRBD1. J lost 4 bases, V lost 5 bases, and 6 bases had no gene match. Per the germline V gene, CDR1 is SEHNR and CDR2 is FQNEAQ (reference sequence). There are 14 residues in the CDR3. The CDR3 DNA follows: TGTGCCAGCAGCGGCCGGACAGGGACAGAGACCCAGTACTTC. It encodes CASSGRTGTETQYF.

The V gene is TRBV15, the J gene TRBJ1-5, with D possibly TRBD1 on 5 matching bases. The V gene lost 5 bases and the J gene lost 6 bases, with 14 bases spanning the gap. Germline lookup yields CDR1 LNHNV and CDR2 YYDKDF (reference sequence). This CDR3 has 14 amino acids. This chain's CDR3 is CATSPGSWSQPQHF. DNA for the CDR3: TGTGCCACCAGCCCAGGGAGCTGGAGTCAGCCCCAGCATTTT.

This clonotype was seen many times. The V and J genes are TRBV7-6 and TRBJ2-1, with TRBD2 matching over 7 bases. Trimming cost V 3 bases and J 1 base; bases outside gene matches: 3. This CDR3 region has 15 residues. Germline V gives CDR1 SGHVS, CDR2 FNYEAQ. The CDR3 nucleotides read TGTGCCAGCAGCTTCATGGGGGGGTCCTACAATGAGCAGTTCTTC. Protein sequence: CASSFMGGSYNEQFF.

There are a few counts of this clonotype. The J gene is TRBJ2-2, the V gene TRBV11-3, with 8 positions matching TRBD1. CDR1 SGHNT and CDR2 YENEEA come from the germline V gene. V shed 5 bases, J shed 4 bases, and the junction held 9 bases outside the gene matches. The CDR3 sequence is 16 residues long. CDR3 in amino acids: CASSPGGARGTGELFF. The DNA of the CDR3 is TGTGCCAGCAGCCCAGGGGGCGCCCGGGGCACCGGGGAGCTGTTTTTT.

The table lists this clonotype with a few counts. The V call is TRBV7-2, the J call TRBJ2-1; 8 nucleotides line up with TRBD2. This CDR3 contains 15 residues. V gave up 2 bases and J gave up 6 bases; unmatched junction bases: 6. Per germline, CDR1 SGHTA and CDR2 FQGNSA. CDR3 nucleotides: TGTGCCAGCAGCTTACAAACGGGAGGGGGCAATGAGCAGTTCTTC. Its protein is CASSLQTGGGNEQFF.

This clonotype came up a few times. The J gene is TRBJ1-3, the V gene TRBV18, with D unresolved. V was clipped by 2 bases and J by 1 base, with 6 bases between them. This CDR3 has 14 amino acids. Germline CDR1 KGHSH, CDR2 LQKENI. Written as DNA, the CDR3 is TGTGCCAGCTCACCAGAGTCTTCTGGAAACACCATATATTTT. Translated, it gives CASSPESSGNTIYF. Supplemented by reference TRBV18 and TRBJ1-3, the full variable domain reads NAGVMQNPRHLVRRRGQEARLRCSPMKGHSHVYWYRQLPEEGLKFMVYLQKENIIDESGMPKERFSAEFPKEGPSILRIQQVVRGDSAAYFCASSPESSGNTIYFGEGSWLTVV.

This clonotype was detected ten times or more. The chain is built from TRBV12-3 or TRBV12-4 and TRBJ2-1; D is uncertain. The ends were cut back, 5 bases at V and 0 bases at J, with 11 bases in the middle. The CDR3 length is 15 residues. The CDR3 sequence: CASSPRTSSYNEQFF. In DNA, the CDR3 is TGTGCCAGCAGTCCTCGAACGAGCTCCTACAATGAGCAGTTCTTC.

This clonotype was counted a few times. The V and J genes are TRBV3-1 and TRBJ2-1; no reliable D call. Trimming left V 1 base short and J 3 bases short, with 10 bases between. Germline V gene data show CDR1 as LGHDT and CDR2 as YNNKEL (reference sequence). The length of the CDR3 is 15 residues. The CDR3 region is CASSQAGYIYNEQFF. The CDR3, as DNA: TGTGCCAGCAGCCAAGCGGGCTATATCTACAATGAGCAGTTCTTC.

This chain links TRBV7-9 with TRBJ1-6; no clear D. V was trimmed by 2 bases and J by 5 bases, leaving 16 bases between them. Germline V gene data show CDR1 as SEHNR and CDR2 as FQNEAQ (reference sequence). The CDR3 has 17 residues. This chain's CDR3 is CASSLIFGLANNSPLHF. CDR3 DNA sequence: TGTGCCAGCAGCTTAATTTTTGGGTTGGCGAATAATTCACCCCTCCACTTT.

The chain joins TRBV25-1 to TRBJ1-2; weak D call: TRBD1 (6 bases). The V end was cut by 3 bases, the J end by 2 bases, with 16 bases between. Germline CDR1 reads MGHDK; CDR2 reads SYGVNS. The CDR3 extends over 16 amino acids. The CDR3 nucleotides are TGTGCCAGCAGTGAGGGCGTCAGGGGAATCAACTATGGCTACACCTTC. Translated, it gives CASSEGVRGINYGYTF.